Listed here are 13 T cell receptor beta chains from one sample, sequenced in a study of breast tumors, draining lymph nodes, adjacent tissues. Axillary draining lymph nodes of breast cancer patients supplied the node samples. TCRdb independently ran MiXCR on the multiplex PCR reads; one entry per CDR3 protein. The sample holds about 130,000 distinct CDR3 sequences, just under 20% seen once. Sample: axillary lymph node tissue. Receptors originate from a female donor with breast cancer. Some clones in this sample may be carry-over from other donors' samples.

The chain is built from TRBV4-1 and TRBJ1-2; tentative D call: TRBD1 (6 bases). Germline assignment: CDR1 MGHRA and CDR2 YSYEKL. The V gene lost 1 base and the J gene lost 3 bases, with 15 bases spanning the gap. The CDR3 is 16 amino acids. This CDR3 is CASSQARGGAHYGYTF. The CDR3 DNA sequence: TGCGCCAGCAGCCAAGCGCGGGGGGGGGCTCACTATGGCTACACCTTC.

This clonotype occurred many times. The chain joins TRBV6-2 or TRBV6-3 to TRBJ2-7; unclear D gene. The CDR3 sequence is 15 residues long. Germline-derived CDR1 and CDR2 are MNHEY and SVGEGT. V lost 2 bases and J 3 bases, leaving 14 bases between the germline ends. The chain's CDR3 is CASSYEEGWDYEQYF. CDR3 bases: TGTGCCAGCAGTTACGAGGAAGGTTGGGACTACGAGCAGTACTTC.

This clonotype occurred many times. V gene TRBV10-3 combines with J gene TRBJ1-2; no clear D. The ends were cut back, 5 bases at V and 5 bases at J, with 9 bases in the middle. There are 12 residues in the CDR3. Germline values: CDR1 ENHRY, CDR2 SYGVKD. CDR3 loop: CAISSDVYGYTF. The CDR3 region has the DNA TGTGCCATCAGTTCGGACGTATATGGCTACACCTTC.

In its sample, this clonotype was seen many times. J is TRBJ2-1 and V is TRBV29-1; the D is unclear. The CDR3 sequence is 12 residues long. Germline V CDR1 and CDR2: SQVTM, ANQGSEA. The V gene lost 4 bases and the J gene lost 3 bases, with 7 bases spanning the gap. The DNA for the CDR3 is TGCAGCGTTGTTGAACTCTACAATGAGCAGTTCTTC. Translating gives CSVVELYNEQFF.

This clonotype was picked up many times. V and J are TRBV11-3 and TRBJ2-2; 11 positions match TRBD2. The V and J ends lost 5 bases and 7 bases, in that order; junction bases with no gene match: 6. The germline V gene encodes CDR1 SGHNT and CDR2 YENEEA. This CDR3 is built from 15 residues. Here the CDR3 reads CASSAGLAVGGELFF. CDR3 nucleotides: TGTGCCAGCAGCGCGGGACTAGCGGTGGGCGGGGAGCTGTTTTTT.

This clonotype was observed at least ten times. This chain connects TRBV5-4 to TRBJ2-5; 7 bases are a match to TRBD2. This CDR3 region has 13 residues. Germline CDR1 and CDR2: SGHNT and YYREEE (reference sequence). With 4 bases clipped from V and 5 bases from J, the junction kept 5 bases outside the gene matches. CDR3 amino acids: CASSRSGEETQYF. In DNA form, the CDR3 reads TGTGCCAGCAGCCGGAGCGGGGAGGAGACCCAGTACTTC.

As regards this clonotype: At one of its ends the junction is not consistent with the germline gene, which may arise from a read error. The V and J genes are TRBV4-2 and TRBJ2-2; 7 positions agree with TRBD1. In germline, CDR1 is LGHNA, CDR2 YNFKEQ. CDR3 size: 14 residues. The CDR3 coding sequence is TGTGCCAGCAGCCCGGGACAGAACATCGGGGAGCTGTTTTTC. Translation gives CASSPGQNIGELFF.

This clonotype was recorded at least ten times. The chain has TRBV19 and TRBJ2-2, with D hard to call. CDR1 and CDR2 from the germline V gene are LNHDA and SQIVND (reference sequence). The V and J ends lost 5 bases and 7 bases respectively, with 17 bases between them. This CDR3 has 15 residues. CDR3 in DNA: TGTGCCAGTAGTGGCGGTACGCATATTAGCGGGGAGCTGTTTTTT. Its protein is CASSGGTHISGELFF.

This clonotype appeared many times. The chain employs TRBV5-4 and TRBJ2-7, with 11 bases identical to TRBD2. The CDR3 loop spans 14 amino acids. J lost 4 bases, V lost 5 bases, and 5 bases had no gene match. Germline values: CDR1 SGHNT, CDR2 YYREEE (reference sequence). The CDR3 is CASSTSGGVYEQYF. The CDR3 DNA sequence: TGTGCCAGCAGTACTAGCGGGGGTGTATACGAGCAGTACTTC.

This clonotype has a count of ten or more. V and J are TRBV7-9 and TRBJ1-4, with no clear D. This CDR3 spans 11 amino acids. Germline V gene lookup returns CDR1 SEHNR and CDR2 FQNEAQ (reference sequence). Between the trimmed V and J ends, which lost 2 bases and 7 bases, there was a span of 2 bases. This chain's CDR3 is CASSLLEKLFF. The DNA for the CDR3 is TGTGCCAGCAGCTTACTTGAAAAACTGTTTTTT.

The J gene is TRBJ2-3, the V gene TRBV15, with 9 positions matching TRBD2. Germline V gene lookup returns CDR1 LNHNV and CDR2 YYDKDF (reference sequence). V was clipped by 3 bases and J by 1 base; unmatched bases: 8. CDR3 length: 17 amino acids. The CDR3 DNA reads TGTGCCACCAGCAGGAATAGCGGGGGTGCAGGCACAGATACGCAGTATTTT. As protein: CATSRNSGGAGTDTQYF.

This clonotype occurred many times. The genes are TRBV9 and TRBJ2-3, with 11 bases identical to TRBD2. Trimming at V came to 0 bases and at J to 4 bases, leaving 4 bases not matched to a gene. The CDR3 consists of 16 residues. The germline gives CDR1 SGDLS, CDR2 YYNGEE. The CDR3 loop reads CASSVASSGGSDTQYF. Here the CDR3 DNA reads TGTGCCAGCAGCGTAGCTTCTAGCGGGGGGTCAGATACGCAGTATTTT.

The sample holds many counts of this clonotype. The gene calls are TRBV7-2 and TRBJ1-5; 8 bases line up with TRBD1. The CDR3 runs to 14 residues. Looked up from germline, CDR1 is SGHTA and CDR2 is FQGNSA. V gave up 4 bases and J gave up 4 bases; unmatched junction bases: 3. For the CDR3, the DNA is TGTGCCAGCAGCTGGACAGGGCAGAATCAGCCCCAGCATTTT. Protein sequence: CASSWTGQNQPQHF.